Detailed here is one TCR beta chain. Antigen specificity is unknown. The data derive from a study of CD8 T cells in ankylosing spondylitis. Broader study findings: One TCR beta motif, made up of 7 or 8 highly homologous variants, appeared characteristic of ankylosing spondylitis blood. Enrichment of disease-linked clones was reportedly significant in matched ankylosing spondylitis synovial fluid. Peripheral blood samples showed relatively rare disease-linked clones, and these clones were CD8+.

Construction of TCR beta libraries was performed using quantitative 5'-RACE with molecular barcodes. TCRdb processed the 5' RACE reads anew with MiXCR; each CDR3 protein has one entry. The sample holds about 440,000 distinct CDR3 sequences, 17% seen once. The V segment lost 1 base and the J segment 9 bases; nucleotides outside the gene matches: 6. The germline gives CDR1 MGHRA, CDR2 YSYEKL. The CDR3 is made up of 15 amino acids. The J gene is TRBJ1-6, the V gene TRBV4-1; 7 bases map to TRBD1. The material sequenced was blood, either unsorted or a sorted T cell fraction (not recorded which). This receptor was taken from a male donor with ankylosing spondylitis. CDR3 protein: CASSQGGTVFSPLHF. The CDR3 DNA reads TGCGCCAGCAGCCAAGGAGGGACAGTTTTTTCACCCCTCCACTTT.